Included here is one T cell receptor (beta chain) sequence, with context. No cognate antigen has been identified for it. One base away there is no much larger clone; base qualities are not given. Libraries came from the immunoSEQ multiplex PCR assay. TCRdb's version of the immuneACCESS table is confined to in-frame rearrangements and falls short of the full clone set. An unresolved V gene accounts for under half of the shortfall where checked; the remainder is of unknown origin. Across this sample there are over 60,000 clones, with 85% to 95% seen only once. Approximately 0.25% of the sample is held by the ten biggest clonotypes. This record belongs to a study of technical replicates of blood from four donors (dated by TCRdb to about 2017). V has 2 bases trimmed and J has 3 bases trimmed; junction bases matching no gene number 10. From the cysteine up to the phenylalanine, the CDR3 has a length of 17 residues. Kept here is only the CDR3 DNA, which spans 51 bases and is read in frame from base 1. Taken from the germline V gene, the CDR1 and CDR2 loops are MDHEN and SYDVKM.

Sequencing input: T cells isolated from PBMCs. This clonotype was obtained from a human donor in good health. The sequence is built from TRBV28 and TRBJ2-7, with 10 bases in between that match TRBD1. The DNA sequence follows: TGTGCCAGCAGTTTAAGGTTCCGGGACAGGGGTTACTACGAGCAGTACTTC. Its translation reads: CASSLRFRDRGYYEQYF.